This T cell receptor (beta chain) comes out of a study of blood T cell repertoires in COVID-19. Study information: Collection of acute and convalescent COVID-19 samples took place in the United States, Italy and Spain. T cells, B-cell-depleted T cells, or PBMCs supplied cDNA or gDNA.

This clone was seen only a few times. Per the original data handling: The assay estimated nucleated cells by amplifying reference gene primers. Measured with immunoSEQ multiplex PCR; TCRdb has only the in-frame clones, and not every one. That table gives V, J and clone size, and the DNA gave D and trimming. This sample has about 270,000 clones; about nine tenths occur once, and the top ten carry about 8.7%. CDR3 length: 13 residues. V was clipped by 5 bases and J by 6 bases; unmatched bases: 4. Germline CDR1 MNHEY, CDR2 SVGAGI. The source material was peripheral blood. The V call is TRBV6-5, the J call TRBJ1-1, with TRBD1 matching 9 bases. The TCR comes from a man aged 35 to 55 with active or convalescent COVID-19. The CDR3 region is CASSRTGEAEAFF. The CDR3 bases are TGTGCCAGCAGTCGGACAGGGGAGGCTGAAGCTTTCTTT.